The sequence of this T cell receptor beta chain was determined in a study of cytomegalovirus exposure and HLA in healthy donors. Primers included in the PCR were 60 Vbeta and 13 Jbeta primers. Sequenced by immunoSEQ multiplex PCR; TCRdb stores in-frame clones only, minus some. The sample contains some 69,000 clones, 60% to 75% of which appear only once. This receptor was obtained from a male donor in good health and CMV-seropositive. The sequenced material came from PBMCs.

CDR3 bases: TGTGCCAGCCTACGAGTGGATACGCAGTATTTT. This codes for CASLRVDTQYF. The rearrangement uses TRBV7-2 and TRBJ2-3; unclear D gene. The germline CDR1 and CDR2 sequences are SGHTA and FQGNSA. This CDR3 is built from 11 residues. Trimming removed 8 bases at V and 6 bases at J, with 9 bases between.